A single sample is the source of the 2 T cell receptor beta chains below, sequenced in a study of Graves' ophthalmopathy and Graves' hyperthyroidism. Using RNA transcripts, the TCR beta CDR3 regions were amplified. Second-round multiplex PCR came after first-round RT-PCR with HTBI primers. TCRdb called the multiplex PCR reads again in MiXCR, with one record for every CDR3 protein. The sample lists about 550,000 distinct CDR3 sequences; 35% to 40% were seen once. Sequencing used peripheral blood or thyroid tissue (not recorded which). The receptors shown here come from an adult man with Graves' hyperthyroidism.

The V call is TRBV2, the J call TRBJ2-5; 8 bases align to TRBD1. The CDR3 is 14 amino acids. CDR1 SNHLY and CDR2 FYNNEI come from the germline V gene. V trimming: 6 bases; J trimming: 4 bases; junction bases outside the gene matches: 7. The CDR3 region has the DNA TGTGCCAGCAGATCCGACAGGGGTGCAGAGACCCAGTACTTC. Protein product: CASRSDRGAETQYF.

The chain is built from TRBV7-2 and TRBJ2-5; TRBD2 matches 10 bases. The CDR3 spans 15 residues. The V gene end was trimmed by 9 bases and the J gene end by 3 bases; junction bases not matched to a gene: 10. The germline V gene encodes CDR1 SGHTA and CDR2 FQGNSA. The CDR3 sequence: CASARGTSVKETQYF. CDR3 nucleotides: TGTGCCAGTGCTAGGGGGACTAGCGTTAAAGAGACCCAGTACTTC. The whole variable domain, filled in from reference TRBV7-2 and TRBJ2-5, reads GAGVSQSPSNKVTEKGKDVELRCDPISGHTALYWYRQSLGQGLEFLIYFQGNSAPDKSGLPSDRFSAERTGGSVSTLTIQRTQQEDSAVYLCASARGTSVKETQYFGPGTRLLVL.